This T cell receptor beta chain was recorded in a study of T cells after yellow fever vaccination. Turning to the study itself: Fractions of low cell number were prepared using SMART-Seq v4 Ultra Low Input. Study-wide findings and caveats: Weaker, the secondary response had a peak occurring faster, on day 5 versus 15. Clonotype sharing between CD4 and CD8 compartments was small. Abundant contaminating clonotypes from the bulk population could appear in FACS-sorted repertoires.

CDR1 is SGHRS, CDR2 YFSETQ, per germline. V was clipped by 0 bases and J by 0 bases, with 13 bases between them. The CDR3 consists of 18 residues. This clonotype has at least ten counts. As yet, its antigen is unknown. MiXCR, applied by TCRdb to the 5' RACE reads, yields one record per CDR3 protein. The table records about 340,000 distinct CDR3 sequences, around 4.1% of them present only once. The sequence derives from a man aged 18 to 30 who received the YFV17D yellow fever vaccine. The sample in question was PBMCs, obtained 5 days after the yellow fever booster vaccination. V usage is TRBV5-1 and J usage is TRBJ2-6; tentative D call: TRBD2 (7 bases). CDR3 in amino acids: CASSLEGGLSSGANVLTF. The CDR3 nucleotides are TGCGCCAGCAGCTTGGAGGGGGGGCTGAGCTCTGGGGCCAACGTCCTGACTTTC.